The subject of this entry is one TCR beta chain. As to time point: after dendritic cell vaccination, including at tumor progression/relapse. None of the glioblastoma patients had an isocitrate dehydrogenase mutation. The data originate from a study of glioma-infiltrating T cells after dendritic cell vaccination. Study details: Dendritic cell vaccination trial patients had either newly diagnosed or recurrent glioblastoma.

Profiled with immunoSEQ multiplex PCR; TCRdb holds only in-frame clones, not every one. There are roughly 88,000 clones in the sample; about 81% occur only once, and 2.1% lies in the top ten. The clonotype comes from a human donor with glioblastoma. The sequences come from blood, collected after dendritic cell vaccination.

Here the CDR3 reads CASSFDTEAFF. Written as DNA, the CDR3 is TGTGCCAGCAGTTTCGACACTGAAGCTTTCTTT. V gene TRBV28 combines with J gene TRBJ1-1; unclear D gene. Germline V gene sequence: CDR1 MDHEN, CDR2 SYDVKM. CDR3 length: 11 residues. V lost 3 bases, J lost 3 bases, and 2 bases lay in between.